These 30 T cell receptor beta chains share one sample of origin, sequenced in a study of CD8 T cells in Susac syndrome. Roughly 0.5 to 1 ug RNA was reverse transcribed with random hexamers. TCRdb called the immunoSEQ multiplex PCR reads again in MiXCR, with one record for every CDR3 protein. The sample shows 210,000 or so distinct CDR3 sequences, 94% of them seen only once. Sequencing input: CD4+ T cells from PBMCs. All receptors derive from a human donor with Susac syndrome.

This clonotype was recorded once. The chain carries TRBV5-4 and TRBJ2-5, with 9 bases matching TRBD1. The CDR3 has 15 amino acids. Germline V CDR1 and CDR2: SGHNT, YYREEE (reference sequence). Trimming at V came to 4 bases and at J to 2 bases, leaving 6 bases not matched to a gene. CDR3 DNA: TGTGCCAGCAGCCGGGGACAGGGAAGGCAAGAGACCCAGTACTTC. Translated: CASSRGQGRQETQYF.

The chain carries TRBV30 and TRBJ2-5; D could derive from TRBD1 or TRBD2 (5 bases each). Germline CDR1 and CDR2: GTSNPN and SVGIG (reference sequence). Between the trimmed V and J ends, which lost 0 bases and 5 bases, there was a span of 16 bases. This CDR3 has 15 amino acids. The CDR3, as DNA: TGTGCCTGGAGTGTAGGAATGGGGGAAAGTGAGACCCAGTACTTC. Amino acid sequence: CAWSVGMGESETQYF.

This chain uses TRBV5-1 with TRBJ2-3, with D uncertain. Trimming left V 2 bases short and J 4 bases short, with 17 bases between. Per germline, CDR1 SGHRS and CDR2 YFSETQ. The length of the CDR3 is 16 residues. The CDR3 protein is CASSFGWGRSADTQYF. Here the CDR3 DNA reads TGCGCCAGCAGCTTCGGTTGGGGAAGGAGCGCAGATACGCAGTATTTT.

The chain joins TRBV20-1 to TRBJ1-2; TRBD1 matches at 7 bases. This CDR3 has 13 amino acids. Trimming at V came to 6 bases and at J to 9 bases, leaving 13 bases not matched to a gene. Germline V lookup: CDR1 DFQATT, CDR2 SNEGSKA (reference sequence). CDR3 amino acids: CSAAPGQRRSYTF. CDR3 coding DNA: TGCAGTGCGGCACCGGGACAGCGAAGAAGCTACACCTTC.

V is TRBV30 and J is TRBJ2-7, with 9 bases fitting TRBD2. The germline V gene encodes CDR1 GTSNPN and CDR2 SVGIG (reference sequence). This CDR3 is built from 13 residues. V lost 1 base, J lost 7 bases, and 5 bases stayed unmatched. The CDR3 here is CAWSGSGGGEQYF. CDR3 bases: TGTGCCTGGAGTGGTAGCGGGGGAGGGGAGCAGTACTTC.

The count of this clonotype is one. The gene calls are TRBV12-3 or TRBV12-4 and TRBJ1-2; D call uncertain. The CDR3 sequence is 11 residues long. Trimming cost V 6 bases and J 3 bases, with 5 bases left between them. The chain's CDR3 is CASRPYYGYTF. CDR3 sequence (DNA): TGTGCCAGCAGACCCTACTATGGCTACACCTTC.

The rearrangement uses TRBV4-1 and TRBJ2-2; tentative D call: TRBD2 (6 bases). Germline V gives CDR1 MGHRA, CDR2 YSYEKL. V was pared by 6 bases and J by 4 bases, with 12 bases between. The CDR3 totals 14 residues. CDR3 coding DNA: TGCGCCAGCAGAGGCGGGGTAATCACCGGGGAGCTGTTTTTT. Its protein product is CASRGGVITGELFF.

The J gene is TRBJ2-7, the V gene TRBV20-1; 12 nucleotides line up with TRBD1. The CDR3 spans 15 residues. Losses at the gene ends were 0 bases for V and 2 bases for J; bases not matched to a gene: 2. Germline V CDR1 and CDR2: DFQATT, SNEGSKA (reference sequence). As DNA, the CDR3 is TGCAGTGCTAGAGATGGGGACAGGGGGCCCTACGAGCAGTACTTC. This codes for CSARDGDRGPYEQYF.

The chain combines TRBV12-3 or TRBV12-4 with TRBJ2-3; the match to TRBD1 covers 9 bases. This CDR3 is built from 14 residues. The ends lost 5 bases at V and 3 bases at J; junction bases unmatched: 3. CDR3 sequence (DNA): TGTGCCAGCAGTACAGGGGGCAGGACAGATACGCAGTATTTT. This encodes CASSTGGRTDTQYF.

CDR3 sequence reads: CSARAPTADTQYF. Written as DNA, the CDR3 is TGCAGTGCTAGAGCCCCGACGGCAGATACGCAGTATTTT. J is TRBJ2-3 and V is TRBV20-1, with unresolved D. Trimming pared 1 base from V and 4 bases from J, leaving 9 bases between. Per germline, CDR1 DFQATT and CDR2 SNEGSKA (reference sequence). The length of the CDR3 is 13 residues.

V is TRBV29-1 and J is TRBJ2-5; TRBD1 is a possible D gene (5 bases). CDR1 is SQVTM, CDR2 ANQGSEA, per germline. V was clipped by 3 bases and J by 4 bases, with 18 bases between them. This CDR3 is built from 15 residues. CDR3 sequence: CSVDFSQDELETQYF. The CDR3 coding sequence is TGCAGCGTTGACTTTTCACAGGACGAACTAGAGACCCAGTACTTC.

The V call is TRBV20-1, the J call TRBJ2-3; the D is unclear. The V gene's germline CDR1 is DFQATT and CDR2 SNEGSKA (reference sequence). The CDR3 loop spans 14 amino acids. Trimming cost V 1 base and J 0 bases, with 8 bases left between them. CDR3 residues: CSARVSSSTDTQYF. CDR3 coding DNA: TGCAGTGCTAGAGTCTCATCTAGCACAGATACGCAGTATTTT.

The CDR3 protein is CASSSPGGSYGYTF. The CDR3 DNA sequence: TGTGCCAGCAGCTCACCTGGGGGCAGCTATGGCTACACCTTC. The J gene is TRBJ1-2, the V gene TRBV9, with D maybe TRBD1 (6 bases). Trimming stripped 4 bases from V and 4 bases from J, with 14 bases between. This CDR3 has 14 amino acids. Per the germline V gene, CDR1 is SGDLS and CDR2 is YYNGEE. Complete variable domain (other parts from reference TRBV9 and TRBJ1-2): DSGVTQTPKHLITATGQRVTLRCSPRSGDLSVYWYQQSLDQGLQFLIQYYNGEERAKGNILERFSAQQFPDLHSELNLSSLELGDSALYFCASSSPGGSYGYTFGSGTRLTVV.

For the CDR3, the DNA is TGTGCCAGCAGCCACAGGGACAGGGAATACGAAAATGAAAAACTGTTTTTT. This encodes CASSHRDREYENEKLFF. The rearrangement uses TRBV7-8 and TRBJ1-4; 9 nucleotides agree with TRBD1. CDR3 length: 17 amino acids. The V and J ends lost 5 bases and 5 bases, in that order; junction bases with no gene match: 12. Germline V gene data show CDR1 as SGHVS and CDR2 as FQNEAQ.

This chain links TRBV12-3 or TRBV12-4 with TRBJ1-5; D possibly corresponds to TRBD1 (5 bases). V shed 3 bases and J shed 0 bases, with 9 bases lying between them. The CDR3 runs 15 residues. CDR3 nucleotides: TGTGCCAGCAGTTTCGGCAGGGTTAGCAATCAGCCCCAGCATTTT. This encodes CASSFGRVSNQPQHF.

The rearrangement links TRBV7-6 to TRBJ1-6; D is possibly TRBD1 (6 bases). The CDR3 totals 14 residues. The V gene's germline CDR1 is SGHVS and CDR2 FNYEAQ. V lost 5 bases to trimming and J lost 10 bases, with 15 bases between them. CDR3 residues: CASSRADSSSPLHF. CDR3 coding DNA: TGTGCCAGCAGCCGAGCGGACAGTAGCTCACCCCTCCACTTT.

The CDR3 is CSAREAFYGYTF. The CDR3 DNA is TGCAGTGCTAGAGAAGCCTTCTATGGCTACACCTTC. V usage is TRBV20-1 and J usage is TRBJ1-2; D call uncertain. Germline CDR1 and CDR2: DFQATT and SNEGSKA (reference sequence). Deletions cut 0 bases from V and 4 bases from J, with 6 bases between. The CDR3 runs 12 residues.

This rearrangement joins TRBV11-2 to TRBJ2-2, with D possibly matching TRBD2 (5 bases). Germline assignment: CDR1 SGHAT and CDR2 FQNNGV. Trimming stripped 3 bases from V and 6 bases from J, with 14 bases between. The CDR3 runs to 15 residues. CDR3 protein: CASSFLVISAGELFF. CDR3 nucleotide sequence: TGTGCCAGCAGCTTTTTAGTCATTAGCGCCGGGGAGCTGTTTTTT.

This sequence joins TRBV28 and TRBJ2-2; D possibly corresponds to TRBD2 (6 bases). The CDR3 covers 14 residues. Germline V gives CDR1 MDHEN, CDR2 SYDVKM. The germline V and J ends were trimmed by 10 bases and 3 bases, with 15 bases remaining between them. CDR3 sequence: CATTRRVDTGELFF. Here the CDR3 DNA reads TGTGCCACCACCAGGAGGGTTGACACCGGGGAGCTGTTTTTT.

The V call is TRBV9, the J call TRBJ2-2; D is unclear. The CDR3 sequence is 15 residues long. Trimming took off 0 bases at V and 1 base at J, with 7 bases between the two ends. Germline CDR1 SGDLS, CDR2 YYNGEE. The CDR3: CASSVGPRNTGELFF. As DNA, the CDR3 is TGTGCCAGCAGCGTAGGGCCTCGGAACACCGGGGAGCTGTTTTTT.

This clonotype was observed a single time. The chain couples TRBV6-5 to TRBJ1-2; D is perhaps TRBD1 (6 bases). Germline CDR1 reads MNHEY; CDR2 reads SVGAGI. The CDR3 covers 14 residues. Trimming stripped 0 bases from V and 4 bases from J, with 9 bases between. The chain's CDR3 is CASSYSSRGYGYTF. DNA for the CDR3: TGTGCCAGCAGTTACTCTAGCAGGGGCTATGGCTACACCTTC.

The chain employs TRBV20-1 and TRBJ2-5; 9 nucleotides agree with TRBD1. V gave up 5 bases and J gave up 7 bases; unmatched junction bases: 11. Germline V gene sequence: CDR1 DFQATT, CDR2 SNEGSKA (reference sequence). There are 14 residues in the CDR3. CDR3 loop: CSASGTGPAGTQYF. Written as DNA, the CDR3 is TGCAGTGCTTCCGGGACAGGGCCCGCGGGGACCCAGTACTTC.

The rearrangement joins TRBV18 to TRBJ1-6, with no clear D. Trimming left V 2 bases short and J 8 bases short, with 16 bases between. CDR3 size: 16 residues. Germline CDR1 and CDR2: KGHSH and LQKENI. For the CDR3, the DNA is TGTGCCAGCTCACCAAGGTCTTGGTTGGGAGATTCACCCCTCCACTTT. Translating it yields CASSPRSWLGDSPLHF.

V usage is TRBV30 and J usage is TRBJ2-7, with 8 nucleotides matching TRBD1. The CDR3 loop spans 13 amino acids. Looked up from germline, CDR1 is GTSNPN and CDR2 is SVGIG (reference sequence). J gave up 6 bases and V 5 bases, and 9 bases lay outside the gene matches. CDR3 residues: CAWSRDRRGEQYF. The CDR3 region has the DNA TGTGCCTGGTCTCGGGACAGGAGGGGCGAGCAGTACTTC.

The chain is built from TRBV4-1 and TRBJ2-5; 7 bases are a match to TRBD2. The germline gives CDR1 MGHRA, CDR2 YSYEKL. The CDR3 loop spans 16 amino acids. The J segment lost 2 bases and the V segment lost 0 bases, leaving 6 bases of the junction unmatched. The CDR3 coding sequence is TGCGCCAGCAGCCAAGATCGGGCTAGCGGACAAGAGACCCAGTACTTC. This translates into CASSQDRASGQETQYF.

This clonotype was seen once. The chain recombines TRBV20-1 with TRBJ2-3; 7 bases match TRBD2. V lost 3 bases to trimming and J lost 6 bases; unmatched junction nucleotides: 9. The length of the CDR3 is 14 residues. Germline CDR1 and CDR2: DFQATT and SNEGSKA (reference sequence). CDR3 nucleotide sequence: TGCAGTGCTAGGGCCCGGACTAGTCTGGATACGCAGTATTTT. This encodes CSARARTSLDTQYF.

V gene TRBV20-1 combines with J gene TRBJ1-1; D gene unclear. V dropped 3 bases and J dropped 0 bases, with 14 bases sitting between them. The CDR3 loop spans 15 amino acids. CDR1 is DFQATT and CDR2 is SNEGSKA in the germline V gene (reference sequence). CDR3 nucleotides: TGCAGTGCTAGTGGACTATGGGAGTTGAACACTGAAGCTTTCTTT. Residues: CSASGLWELNTEAFF.

This chain joins TRBV5-4 and TRBJ2-1, with D tentatively TRBD1 or TRBD2 (6 bases each). Germline V gene sequence: CDR1 SGHNT, CDR2 YYREEE (reference sequence). The CDR3 loop spans 16 amino acids. The V end lost 2 bases, the J end lost 4 bases, and 16 bases lay between the germline ends. In nucleotides, the CDR3 is TGTGCCAGCAGCTTAGATGGCCGGGGGCGGTACAATGAGCAGTTCTTC. It codes for CASSLDGRGRYNEQFF.

The V gene is TRBV12-3 or TRBV12-4, the J gene TRBJ1-1; no definite D call. Trimming removed 7 bases at V and 7 bases at J, with 16 bases between. The CDR3 consists of 13 residues. CDR3: CASTNRAQGEAFF. CDR3 nucleotide sequence: TGTGCCAGCACCAACCGGGCCCAAGGTGAAGCTTTCTTT.

The chain is built from TRBV5-1 and TRBJ2-2, with a possible D match to TRBD2 (6 bases). Germline lookup yields CDR1 SGHRS and CDR2 YFSETQ. The CDR3 spans 14 residues. V gave up 7 bases and J gave up 4 bases, with 14 bases separating them. The CDR3 DNA reads TGCGCCAGCGGCGGTGGGGGGACCACCGGGGAGCTGTTTTTT. Translating it yields CASGGGGTTGELFF.